These 18 T cell receptor beta chains originate from one sample sequenced in a study of CD8 T cells in ankylosing spondylitis. Study-level points and caveats: A TCR beta motif of roughly 8 highly homologous variants seemed to mark ankylosing spondylitis blood.

A single record per CDR3 protein comes from TCRdb applying MiXCR to the 5' RACE reads. The sample contains about 340,000 distinct CDR3 sequences, less than 9.5% of which appear only once. These TCRs' antigens remain unknown. Sequencing used blood, either unsorted or a sorted T cell fraction (not recorded which). These TCRs come from a male donor with ankylosing spondylitis.

V and J are TRBV12-3 or TRBV12-4 and TRBJ1-5, with TRBD1 as a possible D gene (5 bases). V dropped 3 bases and J dropped 6 bases, with 12 bases sitting between them. The CDR3 spans 14 residues. CDR3 nucleotides: TGTGCCAGCAGTTTTCTCAGGGCGGCTCAGCCCCAGCATTTT. This encodes CASSFLRAAQPQHF.

This clonotype was seen a handful of times. The gene calls are TRBV6-6 and TRBJ2-4; D possibly corresponds to TRBD1 (5 bases). Trimming stripped 6 bases from V and 7 bases from J, with 16 bases between. The CDR3 runs 14 residues. The germline V gene has CDR1 MNHNY and CDR2 SVGAGI (reference sequence). The CDR3 loop reads CASSQGVYINIQYF. CDR3 bases: TGTGCCAGCAGCCAAGGGGTATACATTAACATTCAGTACTTC.

This clonotype was detected many times. The chain has TRBV20-1 and TRBJ1-1; D remains unclear. This CDR3 contains 15 residues. V gave up 6 bases and J gave up 11 bases, with 28 bases separating them. CDR1 DFQATT and CDR2 SNEGSKA come from the germline V gene (reference sequence). DNA for the CDR3: TGCAGTGCGCCGACGCGGATCTCCTCCTTAGGAACGGCTTTCTTT. It translates to CSAPTRISSLGTAFF.

This chain connects TRBV29-1 to TRBJ2-5; 7 bases map to TRBD2. There are 15 residues in the CDR3. CDR1 SQVTM and CDR2 ANQGSEA come from the germline V gene. The junction had 4 bases not matched to a gene; V was cut back by 0 bases and J by 0 bases. The CDR3 region has the DNA TGCAGCGTTGAAGAGGGGGAGGGGTACCAAGAGACCCAGTACTTC. Translated, it gives CSVEEGEGYQETQYF.

The V and J genes are TRBV7-9 and TRBJ1-5, with 10 bases identical to TRBD1. This CDR3 is 15 amino acids long. Germline V gives CDR1 SEHNR, CDR2 FQNEAQ (reference sequence). Unmatched junction bases numbered 10, after V lost 8 bases and J lost 6 bases. The chain's CDR3 is CASASGTGAFQPQHF. In DNA, the CDR3 is TGTGCCAGCGCTTCCGGGACAGGGGCCTTTCAGCCCCAGCATTTT.

This clonotype was detected ten times or more. The genes are TRBV11-1 and TRBJ2-3; 7 bases map to TRBD1. CDR3 length equals 16 residues. Germline loops: CDR1 SGHAT, CDR2 FQDESV (reference sequence). V lost 4 bases and J lost 3; bases outside the gene matches: 10. The CDR3, as DNA: TGTGCCAGCAGCTCACAACCTAAGGGGGCTACAGATACGCAGTATTTT. It yields the protein CASSSQPKGATDTQYF.

This clonotype was counted at least ten times. V is TRBV13 and J is TRBJ2-3; D is possibly TRBD2 (6 bases). V dropped 5 bases and J dropped 1 base, with 19 bases sitting between them. The germline V gene encodes CDR1 PRHDT and CDR2 FYEKMQ (reference sequence). CDR3 length equals 17 residues. Here the CDR3 DNA reads TGTGCCAGCAGCCTCCGGGTAAGCGGCGGGGGCACAGATACGCAGTATTTT. The encoded protein is CASSLRVSGGGTDTQYF.

V gene TRBV12-3 or TRBV12-4 combines with J gene TRBJ2-7; 7 positions match TRBD2. CDR3 size: 18 residues. The trim removed 1 base at V and 9 bases at J, leaving 21 bases unmatched. CDR3 amino acids: CASSLVAGFLAGGGRQYF. The CDR3 DNA reads TGTGCCAGCAGTTTAGTAGCAGGGTTTTTGGCGGGCGGGGGACGGCAGTACTTC.

This clonotype was observed a handful of times. This chain links TRBV6-1 with TRBJ1-2; D possibly corresponds to TRBD1 (5 bases). Per germline, CDR1 MNHNS and CDR2 SASEGT. The V and J ends lost 2 bases and 7 bases respectively, with 23 bases between them. The CDR3 is made up of 17 amino acids. This CDR3 reads CASSELHGAGRGGGYTF. In nucleotides, the CDR3 is TGTGCCAGCAGTGAACTTCATGGTGCGGGGCGCGGTGGTGGCTACACCTTC.

This clonotype came up a few times. The CDR3 nucleotides read TGTGCCAGCAGTTTACTGGCGGCGGCGGTTGAGCAGTTCTTC. It codes for CASSLLAAAVEQFF. The chain carries TRBV12-3 or TRBV12-4 and TRBJ2-1; D is uncertain. This CDR3 has 14 residues. V was trimmed by 2 bases and J by 9 bases, leaving 14 bases between them.

This clonotype has a handful of counts. One end of the junction fails to match germline, which may point to a read error. The V and J genes are TRBV20-1 and TRBJ1-6, with D possibly TRBD1 on 6 matching bases. The CDR3 has 17 amino acids. Germline V gene lookup returns CDR1 DFQATT and CDR2 SNEGSKA (reference sequence). The CDR3: CSARVYRESSYNSPPHF. In DNA, the CDR3 is TGCAGTGCTAGAGTGTACAGGGAGAGCTCCTATAATTCACCCCCCCACTTT.

The gene calls are TRBV4-2 and TRBJ2-7; 7 bases line up with TRBD1. The V gene's germline CDR1 is LGHNA and CDR2 YNFKEQ. The CDR3 runs to 14 residues. V lost 6 bases and J lost 2; bases outside the gene matches: 7. In DNA form, the CDR3 reads TGTGCCAGCAGTGCCGGGACAGTGACCTACGAGCAGTACTTC. Its protein product is CASSAGTVTYEQYF.

The gene calls are TRBV2 and TRBJ1-5; D is possibly TRBD1 (5 bases). CDR1 is SNHLY and CDR2 is FYNNEI in the germline V gene. The CDR3 has 13 residues. V lost 7 bases, J lost 7 bases, and 14 bases lay in between. Here the CDR3 DNA reads TGTGCCAGCACCCTGGGGGGTTCGCAGCCCCAGCATTTT. Its protein product is CASTLGGSQPQHF.

The DNA for the CDR3 is TGTGCCAGCAGCCCTCGGGACCGCCACTACGAGCAGTACTTC. Residues: CASSPRDRHYEQYF. This chain links TRBV9 with TRBJ2-7; D is perhaps TRBD1 or TRBD2 (5 bases each). This CDR3 comprises 14 residues. Looked up from germline, CDR1 is SGDLS and CDR2 is YYNGEE. Between the trimmed V and J ends, which lost 4 bases and 3 bases, there was a span of 14 bases.

This clonotype was found many times. This sequence joins TRBV9 and TRBJ2-1, with 11 bases that match TRBD2. V trimming: 6 bases; J trimming: 0 bases; junction bases outside the gene matches: 5. The CDR3 covers 16 residues. Germline loops: CDR1 SGDLS, CDR2 YYNGEE. The CDR3 protein is CASNRLAGSSYNEQFF. CDR3 coding DNA: TGTGCCAGCAACCGACTAGCGGGGAGCTCCTACAATGAGCAGTTCTTC.

Ten or more counts support this clonotype. The chain combines TRBV12-3 or TRBV12-4 with TRBJ2-1, with D possibly matching TRBD2 (5 bases). The CDR3 sequence is 13 residues long. With 4 bases removed from V and 10 bases from J, the gap between germline ends came to 14 bases. The DNA for the CDR3 is TGTGCCAGCAGTTCTAGCCCGGCAGGAGAGCAGTTCTTC. Residues: CASSSSPAGEQFF.

The chain is built from TRBV11-2 and TRBJ2-7; either TRBD1 or TRBD2 may supply D (6 bases each). This CDR3 has 14 residues. Germline V CDR1 and CDR2: SGHAT, FQNNGV. V was clipped by 5 bases and J by 2 bases, with 13 bases between them. CDR3 sequence reads: CASSGGRTTYEQYF. CDR3 coding DNA: TGTGCCAGCAGCGGGGGGCGGACCACCTACGAGCAGTACTTC.

The table lists this clonotype with many counts. The chain combines TRBV29-1 with TRBJ2-7, with D possibly TRBD1 on 5 matching bases. This CDR3 comprises 15 residues. Germline CDR1 reads SQVTM; CDR2 reads ANQGSEA. V dropped 3 bases and J dropped 3 bases, with 18 bases sitting between them. The CDR3 DNA sequence: TGCAGCGTTGAGCTTCTAGACAGAACCGACTACGAGCAGTACTTC. This gives the protein CSVELLDRTDYEQYF.